This passage covers 4 T cell receptor beta chains from one sample sequenced in a study of blood T cell repertoires in COVID-19. Produced via immunoSEQ multiplex PCR; TCRdb's table is partial and in-frame only. Of 180,000 or so clones in the sample, over 70% are singletons; the top ten hold 13% to 15%. The sequenced sample was PBMCs or T cells enriched from blood (not recorded which). The receptors shown here come from a man aged 60 to 69 who had been exposed to COVID-19.

The chain carries TRBV5-4 and TRBJ2-2; 11 bases align to TRBD1. Germline CDR1 reads SGHNT; CDR2 reads YYREEE (reference sequence). The V segment lost 3 bases and the J segment 3 bases; nucleotides outside the gene matches: 13. The CDR3 spans 19 residues. CDR3 sequence (DNA): TGTGCCAGCAGCTCGGACAGGGGGCGGGCGGAGGCGTACACCGGGGAGCTGTTTTTT. This gives the protein CASSSDRGRAEAYTGELFF.

This chain uses TRBV5-1 with TRBJ2-3, with 7 bases identical to TRBD1. Trimming cost V 2 bases and J 2 bases; bases outside gene matches: 2. The germline gives CDR1 SGHRS, CDR2 YFSETQ. The CDR3 has 14 amino acids. CDR3 nucleotide sequence: TGCGCCAGCAGCTTTGGGACAGACACAGATACGCAGTATTTT. Encoded protein: CASSFGTDTDTQYF.

The V and J genes are TRBV9 and TRBJ2-1; 7 bases agree with TRBD2. The CDR3 spans 15 residues. The V gene's germline CDR1 is SGDLS and CDR2 YYNGEE. Unmatched junction bases numbered 13, after V lost 0 bases and J lost 13 bases. This chain's CDR3 is CASSVVSSGEGNQFF. CDR3 in DNA: TGTGCCAGCAGCGTAGTATCTAGCGGTGAAGGGAATCAGTTCTTC.

The V and J genes are TRBV5-4 and TRBJ2-7, with TRBD2 as a possible D gene (5 bases). Germline assignment: CDR1 SGHNT and CDR2 YYREEE (reference sequence). The V end lost 2 bases, the J end lost 6 bases, and 18 bases lay between the germline ends. The CDR3 has 15 amino acids. The CDR3, as DNA: TGTGCCAGCAGCTTAAACCCTGGACTTACCGGCGAGCAGTACTTC. It codes for CASSLNPGLTGEQYF.